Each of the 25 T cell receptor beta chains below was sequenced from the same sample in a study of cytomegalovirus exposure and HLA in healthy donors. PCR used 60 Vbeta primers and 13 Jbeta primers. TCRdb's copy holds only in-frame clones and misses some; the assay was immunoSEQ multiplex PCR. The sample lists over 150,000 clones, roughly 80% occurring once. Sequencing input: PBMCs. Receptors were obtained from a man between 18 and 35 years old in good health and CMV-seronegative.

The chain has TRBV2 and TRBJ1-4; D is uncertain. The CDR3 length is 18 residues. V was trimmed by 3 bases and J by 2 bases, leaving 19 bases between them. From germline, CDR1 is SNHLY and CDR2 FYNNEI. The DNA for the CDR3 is TGTGCCAGCAGTGACTCCCCCTCCGGGCGGAGGACTAATGAAAAACTGTTTTTT. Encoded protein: CASSDSPSGRRTNEKLFF.

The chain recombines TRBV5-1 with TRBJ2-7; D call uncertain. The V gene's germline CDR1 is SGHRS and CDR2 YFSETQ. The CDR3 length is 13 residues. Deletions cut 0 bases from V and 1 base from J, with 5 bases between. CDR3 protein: CASSLDRSYEQYF. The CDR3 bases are TGCGCCAGCAGCTTGGACAGATCCTACGAGCAGTACTTC.

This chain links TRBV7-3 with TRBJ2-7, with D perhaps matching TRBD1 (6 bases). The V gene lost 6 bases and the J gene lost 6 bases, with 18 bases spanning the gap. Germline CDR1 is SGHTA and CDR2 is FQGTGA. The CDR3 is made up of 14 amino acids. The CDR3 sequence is CASSRGLQGSEQYF. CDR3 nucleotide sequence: TGTGCCAGCAGTAGGGGTCTACAGGGTTCCGAGCAGTACTTC.

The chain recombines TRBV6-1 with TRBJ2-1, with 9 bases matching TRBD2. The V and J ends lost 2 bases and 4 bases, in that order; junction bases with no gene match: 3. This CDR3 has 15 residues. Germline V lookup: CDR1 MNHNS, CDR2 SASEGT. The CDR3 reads CASSESSGDYNEQFF. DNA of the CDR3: TGTGCCAGCAGTGAATCTAGCGGGGATTACAATGAGCAGTTCTTC.

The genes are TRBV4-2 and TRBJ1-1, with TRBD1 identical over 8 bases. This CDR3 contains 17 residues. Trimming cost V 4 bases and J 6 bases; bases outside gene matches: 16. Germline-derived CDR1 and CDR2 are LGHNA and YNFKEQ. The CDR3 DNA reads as TGTGCCAGCAGCCCCGGGACAGGTGGGGGGAGTGACTCTGAAGCTTTCTTT. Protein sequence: CASSPGTGGGSDSEAFF.

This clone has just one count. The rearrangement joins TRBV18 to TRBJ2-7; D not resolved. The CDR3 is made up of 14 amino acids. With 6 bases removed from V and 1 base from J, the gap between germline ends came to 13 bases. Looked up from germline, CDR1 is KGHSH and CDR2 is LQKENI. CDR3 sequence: CASSPPYGSYEQYF. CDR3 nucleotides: TGTGCCAGCTCCCCTCCGTACGGTTCCTACGAGCAGTACTTC.

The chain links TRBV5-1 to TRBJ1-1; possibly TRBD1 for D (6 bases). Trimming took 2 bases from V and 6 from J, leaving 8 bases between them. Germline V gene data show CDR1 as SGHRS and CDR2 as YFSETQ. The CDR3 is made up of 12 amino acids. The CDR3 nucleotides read TGCGCCAGCAGCTTAGGACAGTCTGAAGCTTTCTTT. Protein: CASSLGQSEAFF.

The DNA for the CDR3 is TGTGCCAGCAGTAAGCAGACAGGGTACTCTGGAAACACCATATATTTT. Translation gives CASSKQTGYSGNTIYF. The chain carries TRBV2 and TRBJ1-3, with TRBD1 identical over 7 bases. Germline loops: CDR1 SNHLY, CDR2 FYNNEI. This CDR3 is 16 amino acids long. Trimming cost V 5 bases and J 0 bases; bases outside gene matches: 7.

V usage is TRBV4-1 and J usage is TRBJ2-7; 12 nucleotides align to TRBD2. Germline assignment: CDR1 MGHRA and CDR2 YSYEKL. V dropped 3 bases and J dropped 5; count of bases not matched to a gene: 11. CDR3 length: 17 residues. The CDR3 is CASSQETSGSMVDEQYF. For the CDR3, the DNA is TGCGCCAGCAGCCAGGAGACTAGCGGGAGTATGGTCGACGAGCAGTACTTC.

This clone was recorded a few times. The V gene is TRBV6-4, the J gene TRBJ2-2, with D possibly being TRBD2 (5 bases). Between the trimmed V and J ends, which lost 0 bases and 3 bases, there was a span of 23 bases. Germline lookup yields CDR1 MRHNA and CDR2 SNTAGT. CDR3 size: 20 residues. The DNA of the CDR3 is TGTGCCAGCAGTGACTCCGCGGGCCATCCCCTCCCTGGCGACACCGGGGAGCTGTTTTTT. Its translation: CASSDSAGHPLPGDTGELFF.

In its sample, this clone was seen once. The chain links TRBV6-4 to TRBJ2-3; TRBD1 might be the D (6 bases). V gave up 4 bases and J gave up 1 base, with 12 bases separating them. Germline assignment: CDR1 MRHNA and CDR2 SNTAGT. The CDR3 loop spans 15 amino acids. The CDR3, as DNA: TGTGCCAGCAGTGCAGAGGGGGTCCGCACAGATACGCAGTATTTT. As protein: CASSAEGVRTDTQYF.

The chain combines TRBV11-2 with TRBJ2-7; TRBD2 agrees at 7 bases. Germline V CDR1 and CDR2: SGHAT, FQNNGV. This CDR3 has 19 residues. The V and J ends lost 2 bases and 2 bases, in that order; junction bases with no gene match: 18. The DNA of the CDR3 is TGTGCCAGCAGCTTATCATGGCCGGGACTAACTCAACTCACCTACGAGCAGTACTTC. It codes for CASSLSWPGLTQLTYEQYF. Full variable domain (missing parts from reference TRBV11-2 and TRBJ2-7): EAGVAQSPRYKIIEKRQSVAFWCNPISGHATLYWYQQILGQGPKLLIQFQNNGVVDDSQLPKDRFSAERLKGVDSTLKIQPAKLEDSAVYLCASSLSWPGLTQLTYEQYFGPGTRLTVT.

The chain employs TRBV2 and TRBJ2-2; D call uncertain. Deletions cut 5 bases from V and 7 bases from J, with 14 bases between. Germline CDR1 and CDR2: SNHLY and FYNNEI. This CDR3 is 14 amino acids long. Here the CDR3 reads CASSSHPSSGELFF. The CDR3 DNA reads TGTGCCAGCAGTTCTCACCCCTCCAGCGGGGAGCTGTTTTTT.

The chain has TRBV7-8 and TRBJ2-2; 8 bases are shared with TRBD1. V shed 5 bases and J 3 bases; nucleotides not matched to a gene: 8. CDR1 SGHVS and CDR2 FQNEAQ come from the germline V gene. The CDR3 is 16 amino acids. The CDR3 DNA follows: TGTGCCAGCAGCGCCGGACAGGGTGTAGACACCGGGGAGCTGTTTTTT. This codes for CASSAGQGVDTGELFF. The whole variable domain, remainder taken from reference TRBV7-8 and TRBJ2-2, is GAGVSQSPRYKVAKRGQDVALRCDPISGHVSLFWYQQALGQGPEFLTYFQNEAQLDKSGLPSDRFFAERPEGSVSTLKIQRTQQEDSAVYLCASSAGQGVDTGELFFGEGSRLTVL.

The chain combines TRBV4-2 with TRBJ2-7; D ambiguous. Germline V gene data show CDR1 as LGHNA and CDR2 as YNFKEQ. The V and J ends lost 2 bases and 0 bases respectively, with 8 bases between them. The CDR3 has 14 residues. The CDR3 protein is CASSQYSGSYEQYF. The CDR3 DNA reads TGTGCCAGCAGCCAATACAGTGGCTCCTACGAGCAGTACTTC.

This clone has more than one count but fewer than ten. CDR3 amino acids: CASSLAEGQGSHEQYF. CDR3 coding DNA: TGCGCCAGCAGCTTGGCCGAAGGACAGGGGTCGCACGAGCAGTACTTC. The rearrangement joins TRBV5-1 to TRBJ2-7; TRBD1 matches 9 bases. Trimming at V came to 0 bases and at J to 5 bases, leaving 9 bases not matched to a gene. CDR1 SGHRS and CDR2 YFSETQ come from the germline V gene. This CDR3 has 16 amino acids.

CDR3 loop: CASSELRTGIYEQYF. CDR3 DNA sequence: TGTGCCAGCAGTGAATTGAGGACAGGGATCTACGAGCAGTACTTC. This rearrangement joins TRBV25-1 to TRBJ2-7; TRBD1 matches at 8 bases. Germline CDR1 reads MGHDK; CDR2 reads SYGVNS. V lost 1 base, J lost 3 bases, and 5 bases stayed unmatched. The CDR3 loop spans 15 amino acids.

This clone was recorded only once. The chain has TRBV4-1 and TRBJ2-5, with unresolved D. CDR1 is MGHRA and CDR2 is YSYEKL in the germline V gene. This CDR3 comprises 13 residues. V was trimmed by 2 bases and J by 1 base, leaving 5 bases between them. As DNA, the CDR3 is TGCGCCAGCAGCCAATTCTCCCAAGAGACCCAGTACTTC. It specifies CASSQFSQETQYF.

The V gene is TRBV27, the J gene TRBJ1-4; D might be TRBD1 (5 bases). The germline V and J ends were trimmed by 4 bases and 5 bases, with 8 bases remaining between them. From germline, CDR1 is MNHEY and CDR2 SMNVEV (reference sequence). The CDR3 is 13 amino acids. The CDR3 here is CASSWDSNEKLFF. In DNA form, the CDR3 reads TGTGCCAGCAGTTGGGACTCGAATGAAAAACTGTTTTTT.

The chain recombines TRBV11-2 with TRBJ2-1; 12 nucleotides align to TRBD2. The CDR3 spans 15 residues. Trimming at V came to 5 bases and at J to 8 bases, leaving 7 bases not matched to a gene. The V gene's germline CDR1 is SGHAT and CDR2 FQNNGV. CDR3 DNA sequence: TGTGCCAGCAGCGGTTCTAGCGGGGGGGCGTATGAGCAGTTCTTC. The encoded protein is CASSGSSGGAYEQFF.

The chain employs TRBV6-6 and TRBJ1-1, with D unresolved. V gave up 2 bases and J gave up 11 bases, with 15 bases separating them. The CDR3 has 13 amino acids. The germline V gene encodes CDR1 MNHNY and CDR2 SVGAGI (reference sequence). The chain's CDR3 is CASSYPPDTWAFF. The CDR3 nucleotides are TGTGCCAGCAGTTACCCACCCGATACTTGGGCTTTCTTT.

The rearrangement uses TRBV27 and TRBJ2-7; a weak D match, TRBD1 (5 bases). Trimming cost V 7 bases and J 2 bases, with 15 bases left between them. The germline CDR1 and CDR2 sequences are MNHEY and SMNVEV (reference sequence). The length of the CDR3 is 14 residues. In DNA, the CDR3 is TGTGCCAGCAAGCTTTACGCAGGGCCCTACGAGCAGTACTTC. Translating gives CASKLYAGPYEQYF.

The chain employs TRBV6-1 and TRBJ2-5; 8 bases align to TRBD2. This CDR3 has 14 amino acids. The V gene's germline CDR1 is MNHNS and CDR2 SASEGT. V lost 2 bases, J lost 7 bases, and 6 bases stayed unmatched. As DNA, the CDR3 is TGTGCCAGCAGTGAATACGGCGGGGGGAGGACCCAGTACTTC. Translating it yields CASSEYGGGRTQYF.

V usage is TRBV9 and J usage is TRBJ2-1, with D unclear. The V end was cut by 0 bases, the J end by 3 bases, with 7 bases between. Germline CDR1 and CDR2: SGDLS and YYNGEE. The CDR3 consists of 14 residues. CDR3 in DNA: TGTGCCAGCAGCGTAGCTCCAGACTACAATGAGCAGTTCTTC. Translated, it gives CASSVAPDYNEQFF.

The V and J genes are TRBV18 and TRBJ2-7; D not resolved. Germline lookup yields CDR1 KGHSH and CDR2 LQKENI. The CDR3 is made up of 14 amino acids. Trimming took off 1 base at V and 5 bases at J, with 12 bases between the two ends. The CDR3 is CASSPRQNSHEQYF. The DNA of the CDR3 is TGTGCCAGCTCACCACGGCAAAATTCACACGAGCAGTACTTC.